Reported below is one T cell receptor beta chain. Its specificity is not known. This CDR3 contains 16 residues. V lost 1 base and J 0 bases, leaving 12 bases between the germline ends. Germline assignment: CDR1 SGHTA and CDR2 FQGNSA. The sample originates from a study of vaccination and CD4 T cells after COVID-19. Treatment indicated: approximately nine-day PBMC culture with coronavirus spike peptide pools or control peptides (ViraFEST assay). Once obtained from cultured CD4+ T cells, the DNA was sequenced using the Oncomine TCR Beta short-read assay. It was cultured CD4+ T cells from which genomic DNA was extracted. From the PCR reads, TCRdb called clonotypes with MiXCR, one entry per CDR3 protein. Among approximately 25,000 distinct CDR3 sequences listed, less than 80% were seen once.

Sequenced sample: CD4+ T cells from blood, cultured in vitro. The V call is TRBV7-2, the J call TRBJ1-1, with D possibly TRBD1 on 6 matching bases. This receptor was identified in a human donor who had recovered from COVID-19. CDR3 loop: CASSLGGGLMNTEAFF. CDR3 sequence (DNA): TGTGCCAGCAGCTTAGGCGGGGGGCTCATGAACACTGAAGCTTTCTTT.